These 22 T cell receptor beta chains were all obtained from the same sample, sequenced in a study of breast tumors, draining lymph nodes, adjacent tissues. Each CDR3 protein is one row after TCRdb ran MiXCR on the multiplex PCR reads. The sample lists around 290,000 distinct CDR3 sequences, around 30% occurring once. The lymph nodes were axillary draining lymph nodes from breast cancer patients. Sequences were obtained from axillary lymph node tissue. These receptors originate from a female donor with breast cancer. Some clones in this sample may be carry-over from other donors' samples.

In this sample, this clonotype turned up many times. The V gene is TRBV5-1, the J gene TRBJ2-1; D may be TRBD2 (6 bases). From germline, CDR1 is SGHRS and CDR2 YFSETQ. V was shortened by 4 bases and J by 4 bases, with 12 bases between the two germline ends. The CDR3 has 14 amino acids. This CDR3 is CASSHKGLYNEQFF. The DNA for the CDR3 is TGCGCCAGCAGCCACAAGGGACTTTACAATGAGCAGTTCTTC. Full variable domain (rest looked up from reference TRBV5-1 and TRBJ2-1): KAGVTQTPRYLIKTRGQQVTLSCSPISGHRSVSWYQQTPGQGLQFLFEYFSETQRNKGNFPGRFSGRQFSNSRSEMNVSTLELGDSALYLCASSHKGLYNEQFFGPGTRLTVL.

The chain has TRBV27 and TRBJ1-2; D uncertain. Germline CDR1 is MNHEY and CDR2 is SMNVEV (reference sequence). V was shortened by 6 bases and J by 8 bases, with 16 bases between the two germline ends. The CDR3 is made up of 13 amino acids. This CDR3 is CASRLGGRGGYTF. The CDR3 bases are TGTGCCAGCAGGCTGGGAGGGCGCGGCGGCTACACCTTC.

This clonotype was observed a handful of times. The rearrangement joins TRBV6-6 to TRBJ2-5; 11 bases map to TRBD1. The junction had 6 bases not matched to a gene; V was cut back by 5 bases and J by 4 bases. There are 15 residues in the CDR3. Germline lookup yields CDR1 MNHNY and CDR2 SVGAGI (reference sequence). CDR3 region: CASSHPGTGGETQYF. In DNA, the CDR3 is TGTGCCAGCAGTCACCCCGGGACAGGGGGAGAGACCCAGTACTTC.

This clonotype was detected ten times or more. The chain employs TRBV15 and TRBJ1-5; weak D call: TRBD1 (6 bases). V was cut by 0 bases and J by 7 bases, with 19 bases left in between. In germline, CDR1 is LNHNV, CDR2 YYDKDF (reference sequence). There are 17 residues in the CDR3. The CDR3 DNA reads TGTGCCACCAGCAGAGATCATGACAGCCGAGGGGGACAGCCCCAGCATTTT. Translating gives CATSRDHDSRGGQPQHF.

This clonotype appeared many times. The chain employs TRBV11-2 and TRBJ2-7, with 7 positions matching TRBD2. Trimming took 0 bases from V and 0 from J; bases not matched to a gene: 2. This CDR3 has 15 amino acids. In germline, CDR1 is SGHAT, CDR2 FQNNGV. Here the CDR3 reads CASSLEAGSSYEQYF. As DNA, the CDR3 is TGTGCCAGCAGCTTAGAAGCGGGAAGCTCCTACGAGCAGTACTTC. Looking up the rest from reference TRBV11-2 and TRBJ2-7 gives the full variable domain: EAGVAQSPRYKIIEKRQSVAFWCNPISGHATLYWYQQILGQGPKLLIQFQNNGVVDDSQLPKDRFSAERLKGVDSTLKIQPAKLEDSAVYLCASSLEAGSSYEQYFGPGTRLTVT.

As concerns this clonotype: A read error may explain this, as a much larger clone is one base away. This chain connects TRBV20-1 to TRBJ2-1; 10 bases match TRBD2. There are 15 residues in the CDR3. The V gene end was trimmed by 5 bases and the J gene end by 8 bases; junction bases not matched to a gene: 12. Germline-derived CDR1 and CDR2 are DFQATT and SNEGSKA (reference sequence). CDR3 sequence: CSAALASGSADEQFF. Here the CDR3 DNA reads TGCAGTGCTGCGTTGGCTAGCGGGAGCGCCGATGAGCAGTTCTTC.

Ten or more counts support this clonotype. The V call is TRBV10-3, the J call TRBJ2-2, with 7 bases that match TRBD1. Germline assignment: CDR1 ENHRY and CDR2 SYGVKD. CDR3 length equals 15 residues. The V segment lost 2 bases and the J segment 0 bases; nucleotides outside the gene matches: 0. CDR3 amino acids: CAISEGTANTGELFF. CDR3 bases: TGTGCCATCAGTGAGGGGACAGCGAACACCGGGGAGCTGTTTTTT.

This chain joins TRBV6-6 and TRBJ2-1; 13 bases agree with TRBD2. Germline V lookup: CDR1 MNHNY, CDR2 SVGAGI (reference sequence). V lost 0 bases, J lost 9 bases, and 14 bases stayed unmatched. The CDR3 has 19 amino acids. As DNA, the CDR3 is TGTGCCAGCAGTTACTCGGTACTAGCGGGAGGGCCTTCAACCAGTGAGCAGTTCTTC. This encodes CASSYSVLAGGPSTSEQFF.

On this clonotype: A read error may account for a junction end that differs from germline. The chain's CDR3 is CATSRSWDASATGTGGLFF. CDR3 bases: TGTGCCACCAGCAGATCATGGGACGCCAGTGCTACGGGCACCGGGGGGCTGTTTTTT. This chain joins TRBV15 and TRBJ2-2; D is possibly TRBD2 (6 bases). The CDR3 runs 19 residues. Germline CDR1 reads LNHNV; CDR2 reads YYDKDF (reference sequence).

This clonotype has a count of ten or more. The V gene is TRBV5-6, the J gene TRBJ1-2; perhaps TRBD1 as D (5 bases). The CDR3 loop spans 11 amino acids. Per the germline V gene, CDR1 is SGHDT and CDR2 is YYEEEE. Here the CDR3 DNA reads TGTGTCGCGCAGGGACGCATCGGCTACACCTTC. Its translation is CVAQGRIGYTF.

This clonotype was counted ten times or more. The chain recombines TRBV10-2 with TRBJ1-5; weak D call: TRBD1 (5 bases). CDR1 and CDR2 from the germline V gene are WSHSY and SAAADI. Trimming removed 0 bases at V and 4 bases at J, with 10 bases between. The CDR3 has 15 amino acids. The CDR3 reads CASSESGGANQPQHF. CDR3 DNA sequence: TGCGCCAGCAGTGAGTCCGGAGGGGCAAATCAGCCCCAGCATTTT.

There are many counts of this clonotype. J is TRBJ2-1 and V is TRBV7-9; 9 bases agree with TRBD2. CDR1 and CDR2 from the germline V gene are SEHNR and FQNEAQ (reference sequence). There are 17 residues in the CDR3. Trimming cost V 3 bases and J 0 bases; bases outside gene matches: 6. CDR3 nucleotides: TGTGCCAGCAGCTTTGGGGCTAGCGGGACCTCCTACAATGAGCAGTTCTTC. Translated: CASSFGASGTSYNEQFF.

Comment on this clonotype: Just one base apart from a much larger clone, this may be a read error. This sequence joins TRBV4-1 and TRBJ2-3; D is uncertain. The CDR3 runs 15 residues. Germline lookup yields CDR1 MGHRA and CDR2 YSYEKL. The germline V and J ends were trimmed by 1 base and 4 bases, with 12 bases remaining between them. The DNA of the CDR3 is TGCGCCAGCAGCCAAGTAATGAGAGGTTCAGATACGCAGTATTTT. Protein sequence: CASSQVMRGSDTQYF.

Comment on this clonotype: With a much larger clone just one base away, this may be a read error. This sequence joins TRBV7-9 and TRBJ2-1, with no clear D. V lost 5 bases and J lost 2, with 28 bases in between. The CDR3 contains 20 residues. Germline V gives CDR1 SEHNR, CDR2 FQNEAQ (reference sequence). CDR3 coding DNA: TGTGCCAGCAGCGTGGTTGAGTTGAATTTATGGCCCAACGCCTACAATGAGCAGTTCTTC. Protein product: CASSVVELNLWPNAYNEQFF.

This clonotype was found many times. The chain combines TRBV12-3 or TRBV12-4 with TRBJ2-3; no clear D. Trimming took 6 bases from V and 0 from J, leaving 4 bases between them. CDR3 length: 12 residues. Here the CDR3 DNA reads TGTGCCAGCAGCTTTAGCACAGATACGCAGTATTTT. Its translation: CASSFSTDTQYF.

Regarding this clonotype: A read error may explain this, as a much larger clone is one base away. The CDR3 region has the DNA TGTGTCAGTAGTCTCCGAGGTATTGGCTACACCTTC. Its translation is CVSSLRGIGYTF. This chain uses TRBV19 with TRBJ1-2; D not certain. Germline-derived CDR1 and CDR2 are LNHDA and SQIVND (reference sequence). This CDR3 spans 12 amino acids.

A few counts support this clonotype. V gene TRBV3-1 combines with J gene TRBJ2-5; D is unclear. Trimming removed 4 bases at V and 5 bases at J, with 8 bases between. Germline values: CDR1 LGHDT, CDR2 YNNKEL (reference sequence). CDR3 length equals 12 residues. The CDR3 region has the DNA TGTGCCAGCAGCCTCGGATTTGAGACCCAGTACTTC. Protein: CASSLGFETQYF.

V gene TRBV3-1 combines with J gene TRBJ2-3; 8 positions agree with TRBD1. V trimming: 5 bases; J trimming: 4 bases; junction bases outside the gene matches: 11. Germline V gene data show CDR1 as LGHDT and CDR2 as YNNKEL (reference sequence). The CDR3 is 16 residues long. The CDR3 DNA reads TGTGCCAGCAGCAGAACGACAGGGGTAGTAGCAGATACGCAGTATTTT. Amino acids: CASSRTTGVVADTQYF.

This clonotype was seen more than once but under ten times. The J gene is TRBJ2-1, the V gene TRBV3-1; D unclear. The CDR3 extends over 15 amino acids. Germline CDR1 and CDR2: LGHDT and YNNKEL (reference sequence). The V gene lost 4 bases and the J gene lost 5 bases, with 15 bases spanning the gap. Here the CDR3 DNA reads TGTGCCAGCAGCCCCGGACGGGTGGGGAACAATGAGCAGTTCTTC. It yields the protein CASSPGRVGNNEQFF.

This clonotype was observed many times. This chain connects TRBV12-3 or TRBV12-4 to TRBJ2-1; 8 positions match TRBD1. V was pared by 6 bases and J by 1 base, with 2 bases of the junction left unmatched. There are 14 residues in the CDR3. CDR3 residues: CASRDRGSYNEQFF. The CDR3 nucleotides are TGTGCCAGCAGAGACAGGGGATCCTACAATGAGCAGTTCTTC.

This chain joins TRBV3-1 and TRBJ1-3; maybe TRBD1 (5 bases). The CDR3 loop spans 15 amino acids. Trimming pared 5 bases from V and 0 bases from J, leaving 11 bases between. Germline CDR1 LGHDT, CDR2 YNNKEL (reference sequence). CDR3 DNA: TGTGCCAGCAGCGAAGGGAGGGGCTCTGGAAACACCATATATTTT. Its translation: CASSEGRGSGNTIYF.

In its sample, this clonotype was seen many times. CDR3 in amino acids: CASSLERYQETQYF. For the CDR3, the DNA is TGTGCCAGCAGCTTGGAGCGTTACCAAGAGACCCAGTACTTC. The chain has TRBV5-6 and TRBJ2-5; no clear D gene. The germline gives CDR1 SGHDT, CDR2 YYEEEE. Trimming took 0 bases from V and 0 from J, leaving 6 bases between them. The CDR3 covers 14 residues.